The T cell receptor beta chain under discussion was sequenced for a study of blood T cells in healthy people across ages. Across the study: Capture by template switching was about one barcoded beta molecule per two T cells.

V was shortened by 4 bases and J by 0 bases, with 16 bases between the two germline ends. Germline V CDR1 and CDR2: MGHRA, YSYEKL. The CDR3 sequence is 16 residues long. General study results and limits: As age increased, TCR beta diversity per million T cells fell in a roughly linear fashion.

This clonotype has just a few counts. What it binds is unknown. Primed by a sample-barcoded 5' primer and a J-beta primer mix, a second PCR proceeded for roughly 6 to 12 cycles. The study obtained at least 3 million CDR3-containing paired-end reads from every sample. TCRdb reanalysed the 5' RACE reads using MiXCR and keeps one entry per CDR3 protein. The sample includes 800,000 to 950,000 distinct CDR3 sequences, about 48% of them seen just once. The source material was blood. The clonotype comes from a man aged 25-40 years in good health. The chain uses TRBV4-1 and TRBJ2-7; possible D gene TRBD2, 5 bases. The CDR3 nucleotides are TGCGCCAGCAGCCGCCTAGGAGGTCTCAGCTCCTACGAGCAGTACTTC. It encodes CASSRLGGLSSYEQYF.